Described below is a single T cell receptor beta chain sequence and its context. Healthy HIV-negative adults with no recent acute infections or vaccinations were recruited as donors. Trimming removed 0 bases at V and 6 bases at J, with 11 bases between. The CDR3 spans 15 residues. CDR1 and CDR2 from the germline V gene are MNHEY and SVGAGI. The source of the sample is a study of shared clonotypes between healthy human individuals. Clones were read by immunoSEQ multiplex PCR, and TCRdb kept only the in-frame ones, dropping some. The sample consists of 1.6 million or so clones, approximately 98.5% of them appearing once.

The chain couples TRBV6-5 to TRBJ1-4, with D possibly TRBD1 on 5 matching bases. This sequence originates from a man younger than 45 in good health. The sequencing input was naive CD4+ T cells sorted from blood. Specified subset: CD45RA+ positively selected. CDR3 coding DNA: TGTGCCAGCAGTTACTCCCTACGGGGGGATGAAAAACTGTTTTTT. This sequence encodes CASSYSLRGDEKLFF.